What follows are 2 T cell receptor beta chains derived from one specimen sequenced in a study of CD4+ T cells in melanoma. Generated by immunoSEQ multiplex PCR, the TCRdb table keeps only in-frame clones and is missing some. The table shows fewer than 55,000 clones, with roughly 87% occurring only once. The material sequenced was peripheral blood. Receptors were obtained from a human donor with melanoma.

The V gene is TRBV6-5, the J gene TRBJ2-5, with 9 positions matching TRBD1. The CDR3 is 15 residues long. V was pared by 5 bases and J by 2 bases, with 6 bases of the junction left unmatched. The germline V gene has CDR1 MNHEY and CDR2 SVGAGI. The CDR3 loop reads CASSIGTGRQETQYF. The CDR3 DNA follows: TGTGCCAGCAGTATTGGGACAGGGCGACAAGAGACCCAGTACTTC.

The chain combines TRBV27 with TRBJ2-7; the D is unclear. The CDR3 is made up of 15 amino acids. Germline-derived CDR1 and CDR2 are MNHEY and SMNVEV (reference sequence). Trimming stripped 5 bases from V and 2 bases from J, with 16 bases between. This CDR3 reads CASSPLNLRPYEQYF. Written as DNA, the CDR3 is TGTGCCAGCAGTCCCCTCAACCTAAGACCCTACGAGCAGTACTTC.